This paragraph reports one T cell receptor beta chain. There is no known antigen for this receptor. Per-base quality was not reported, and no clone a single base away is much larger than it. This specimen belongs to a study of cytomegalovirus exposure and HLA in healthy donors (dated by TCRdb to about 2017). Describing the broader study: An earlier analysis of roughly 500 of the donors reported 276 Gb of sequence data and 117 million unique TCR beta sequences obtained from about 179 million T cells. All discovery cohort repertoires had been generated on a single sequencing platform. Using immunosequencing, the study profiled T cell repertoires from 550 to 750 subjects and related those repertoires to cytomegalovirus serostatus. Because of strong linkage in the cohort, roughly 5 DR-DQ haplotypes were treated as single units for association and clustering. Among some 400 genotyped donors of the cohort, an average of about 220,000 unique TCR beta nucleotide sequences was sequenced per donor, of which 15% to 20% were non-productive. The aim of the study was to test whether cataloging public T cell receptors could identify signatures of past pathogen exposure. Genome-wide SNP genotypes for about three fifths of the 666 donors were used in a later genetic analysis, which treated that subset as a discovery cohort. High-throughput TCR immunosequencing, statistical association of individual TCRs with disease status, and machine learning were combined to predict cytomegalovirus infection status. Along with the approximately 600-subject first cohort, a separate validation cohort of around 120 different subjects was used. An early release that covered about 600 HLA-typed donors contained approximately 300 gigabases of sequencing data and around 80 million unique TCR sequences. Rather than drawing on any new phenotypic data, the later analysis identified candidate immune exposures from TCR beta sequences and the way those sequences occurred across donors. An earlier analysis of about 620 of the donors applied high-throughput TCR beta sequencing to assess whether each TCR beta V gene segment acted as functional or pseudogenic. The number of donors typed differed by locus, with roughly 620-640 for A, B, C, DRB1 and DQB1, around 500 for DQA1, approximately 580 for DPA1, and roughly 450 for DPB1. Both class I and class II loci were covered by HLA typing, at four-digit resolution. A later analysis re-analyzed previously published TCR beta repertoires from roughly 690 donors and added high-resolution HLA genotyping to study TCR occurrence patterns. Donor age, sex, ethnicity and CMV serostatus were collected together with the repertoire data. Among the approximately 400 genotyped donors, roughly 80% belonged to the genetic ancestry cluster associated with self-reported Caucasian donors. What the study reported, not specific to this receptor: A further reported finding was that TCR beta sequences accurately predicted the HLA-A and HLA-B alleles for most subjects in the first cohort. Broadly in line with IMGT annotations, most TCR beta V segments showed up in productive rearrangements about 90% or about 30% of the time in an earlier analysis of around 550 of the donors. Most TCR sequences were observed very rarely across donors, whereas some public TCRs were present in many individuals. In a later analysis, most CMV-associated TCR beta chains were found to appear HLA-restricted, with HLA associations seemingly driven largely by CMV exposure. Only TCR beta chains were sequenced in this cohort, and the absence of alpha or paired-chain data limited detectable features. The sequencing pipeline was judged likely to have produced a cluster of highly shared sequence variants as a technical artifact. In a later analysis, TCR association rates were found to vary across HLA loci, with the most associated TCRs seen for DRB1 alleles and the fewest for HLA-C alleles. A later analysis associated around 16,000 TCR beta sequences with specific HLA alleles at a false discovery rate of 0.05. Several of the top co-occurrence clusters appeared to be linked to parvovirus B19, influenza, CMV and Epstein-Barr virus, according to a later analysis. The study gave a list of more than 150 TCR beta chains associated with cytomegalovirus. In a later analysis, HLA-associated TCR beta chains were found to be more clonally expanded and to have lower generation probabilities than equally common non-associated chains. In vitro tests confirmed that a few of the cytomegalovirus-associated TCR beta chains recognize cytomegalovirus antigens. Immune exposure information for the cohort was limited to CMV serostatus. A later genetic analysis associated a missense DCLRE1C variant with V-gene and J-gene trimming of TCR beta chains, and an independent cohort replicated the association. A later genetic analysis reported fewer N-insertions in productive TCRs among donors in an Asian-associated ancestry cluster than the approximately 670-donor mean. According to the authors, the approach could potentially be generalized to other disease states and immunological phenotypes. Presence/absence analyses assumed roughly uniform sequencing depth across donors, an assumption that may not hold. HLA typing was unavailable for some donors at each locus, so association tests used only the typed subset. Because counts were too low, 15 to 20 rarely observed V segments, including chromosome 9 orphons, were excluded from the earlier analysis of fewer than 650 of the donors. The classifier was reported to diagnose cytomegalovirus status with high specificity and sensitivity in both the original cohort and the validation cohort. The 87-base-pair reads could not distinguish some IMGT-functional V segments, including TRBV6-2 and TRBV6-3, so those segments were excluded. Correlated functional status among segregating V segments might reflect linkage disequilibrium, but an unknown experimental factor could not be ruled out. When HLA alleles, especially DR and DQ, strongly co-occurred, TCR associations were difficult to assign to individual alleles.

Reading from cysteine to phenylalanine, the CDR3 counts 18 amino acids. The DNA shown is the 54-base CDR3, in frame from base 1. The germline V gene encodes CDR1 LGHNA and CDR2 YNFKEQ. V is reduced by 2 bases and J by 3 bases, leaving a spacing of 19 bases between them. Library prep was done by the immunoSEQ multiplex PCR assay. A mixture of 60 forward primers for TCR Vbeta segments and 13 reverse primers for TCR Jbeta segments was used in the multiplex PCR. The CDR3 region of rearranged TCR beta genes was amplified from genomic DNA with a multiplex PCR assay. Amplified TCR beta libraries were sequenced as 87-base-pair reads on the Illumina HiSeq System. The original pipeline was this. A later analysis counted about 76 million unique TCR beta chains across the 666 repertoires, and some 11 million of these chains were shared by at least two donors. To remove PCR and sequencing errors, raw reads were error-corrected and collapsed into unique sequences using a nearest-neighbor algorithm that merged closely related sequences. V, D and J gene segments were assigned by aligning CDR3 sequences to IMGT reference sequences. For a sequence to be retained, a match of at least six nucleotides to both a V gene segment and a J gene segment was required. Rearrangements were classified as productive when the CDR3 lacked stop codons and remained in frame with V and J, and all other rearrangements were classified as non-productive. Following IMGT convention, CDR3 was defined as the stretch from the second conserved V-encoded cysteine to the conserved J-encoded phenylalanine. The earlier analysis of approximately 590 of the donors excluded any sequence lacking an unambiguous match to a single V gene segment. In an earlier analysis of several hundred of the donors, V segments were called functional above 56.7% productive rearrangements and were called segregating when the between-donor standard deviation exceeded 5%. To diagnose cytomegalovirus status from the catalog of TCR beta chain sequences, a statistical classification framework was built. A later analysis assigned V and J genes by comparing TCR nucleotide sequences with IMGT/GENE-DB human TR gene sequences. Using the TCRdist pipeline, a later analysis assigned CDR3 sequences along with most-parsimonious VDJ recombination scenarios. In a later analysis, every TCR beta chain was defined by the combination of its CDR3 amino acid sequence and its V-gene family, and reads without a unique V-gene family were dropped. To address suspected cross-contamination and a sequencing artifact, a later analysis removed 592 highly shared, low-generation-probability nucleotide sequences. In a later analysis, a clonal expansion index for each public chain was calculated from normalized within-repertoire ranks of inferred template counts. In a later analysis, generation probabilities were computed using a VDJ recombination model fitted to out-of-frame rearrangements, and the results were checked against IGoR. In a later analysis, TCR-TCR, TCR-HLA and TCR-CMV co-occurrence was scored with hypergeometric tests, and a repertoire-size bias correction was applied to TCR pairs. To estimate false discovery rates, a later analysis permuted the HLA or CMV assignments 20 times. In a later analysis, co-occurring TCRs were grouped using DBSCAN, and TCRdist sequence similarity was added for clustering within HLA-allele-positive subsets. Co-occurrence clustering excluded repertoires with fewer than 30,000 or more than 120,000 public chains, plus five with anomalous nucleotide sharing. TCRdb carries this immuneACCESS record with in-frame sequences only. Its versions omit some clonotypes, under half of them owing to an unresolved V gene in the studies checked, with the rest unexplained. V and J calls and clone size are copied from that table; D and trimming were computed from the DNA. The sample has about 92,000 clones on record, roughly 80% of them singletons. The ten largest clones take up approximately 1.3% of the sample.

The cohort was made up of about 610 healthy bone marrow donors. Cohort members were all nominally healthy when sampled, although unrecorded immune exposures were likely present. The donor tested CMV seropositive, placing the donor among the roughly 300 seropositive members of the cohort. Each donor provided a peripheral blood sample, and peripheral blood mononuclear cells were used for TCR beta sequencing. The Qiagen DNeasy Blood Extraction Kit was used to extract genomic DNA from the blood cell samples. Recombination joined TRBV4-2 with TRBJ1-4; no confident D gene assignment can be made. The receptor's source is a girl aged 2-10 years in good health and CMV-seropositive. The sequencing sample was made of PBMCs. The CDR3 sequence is CASSQRGREGEANEKLFF. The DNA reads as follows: TGTGCCAGCAGCCAACGAGGGAGGGAAGGTGAAGCTAATGAAAAACTGTTTTTT.